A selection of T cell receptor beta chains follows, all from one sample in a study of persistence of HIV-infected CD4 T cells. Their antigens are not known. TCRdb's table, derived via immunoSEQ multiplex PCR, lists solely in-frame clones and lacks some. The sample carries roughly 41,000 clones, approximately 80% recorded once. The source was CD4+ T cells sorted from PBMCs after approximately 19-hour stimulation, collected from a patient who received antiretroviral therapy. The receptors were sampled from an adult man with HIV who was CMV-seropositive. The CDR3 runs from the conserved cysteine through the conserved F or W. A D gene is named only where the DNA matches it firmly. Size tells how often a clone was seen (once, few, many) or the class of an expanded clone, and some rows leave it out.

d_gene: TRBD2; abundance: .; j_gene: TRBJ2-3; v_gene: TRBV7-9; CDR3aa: CASSSWTSAMADTQYF; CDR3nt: TGTGCCAGCAGCTCCTGGACTAGCGCCATGGCAGATACGCAGTATTTT
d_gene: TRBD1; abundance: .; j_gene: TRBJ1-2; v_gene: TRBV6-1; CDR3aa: CASSDQGQGGNYGYTF; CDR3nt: TGTGCCAGCAGTGACCAGGGACAGGGGGGAAACTATGGCTACACCTTC
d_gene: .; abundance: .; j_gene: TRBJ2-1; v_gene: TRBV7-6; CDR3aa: CASSLEGYEQFF; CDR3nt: TGTGCCAGCAGCTTAGAGGGCTATGAGCAGTTCTTC
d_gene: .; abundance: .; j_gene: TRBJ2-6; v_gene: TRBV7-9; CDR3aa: CASSLFSGANVLTF; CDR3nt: TGTGCCAGCAGCTTATTCTCTGGGGCCAACGTCCTGACTTTC
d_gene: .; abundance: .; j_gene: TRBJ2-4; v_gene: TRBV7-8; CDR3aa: CASSLGSGAKNIQYF; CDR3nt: TGTGCCAGCAGCTTAGGGTCCGGGGCCAAAAACATTCAGTACTTC
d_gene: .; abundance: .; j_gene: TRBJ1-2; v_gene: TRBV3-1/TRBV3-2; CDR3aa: CASSQEGGGPNYGYTF; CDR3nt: TGTGCCAGCAGCCAAGAGGGGGGGGGCCCGAACTATGGCTACACCTTC
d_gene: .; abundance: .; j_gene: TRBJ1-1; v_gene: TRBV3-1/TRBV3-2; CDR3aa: CASRLKGGGNTEAFF; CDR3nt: TGTGCCAGCAGACTTAAGGGGGGGGGTAACACTGAAGCTTTCTTT
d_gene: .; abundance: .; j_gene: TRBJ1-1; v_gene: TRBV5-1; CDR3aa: CASSSFLSQNTEAFF; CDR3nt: TGCGCCAGCAGCTCCTTTTTATCCCAGAACACTGAAGCTTTCTTT
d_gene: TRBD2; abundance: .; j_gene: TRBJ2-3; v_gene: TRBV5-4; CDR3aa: CASSLRTSGEDTQYF; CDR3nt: TGTGCCAGCAGCTTGAGAACTAGCGGTGAGGATACGCAGTATTTT
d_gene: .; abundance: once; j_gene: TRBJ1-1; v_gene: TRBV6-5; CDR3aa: CASSYLSGPNTEAFF; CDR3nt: TGTGCCAGCAGTTACTTGTCAGGTCCGAACACTGAAGCTTTCTTT
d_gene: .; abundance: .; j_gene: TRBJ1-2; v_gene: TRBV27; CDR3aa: CASSLFQGAGGYTF; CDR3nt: TGTGCCAGCAGTTTATTTCAAGGGGCCGGTGGCTACACCTTC
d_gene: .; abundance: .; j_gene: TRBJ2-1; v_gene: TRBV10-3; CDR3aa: CAISGLNEQFF; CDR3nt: TGTGCCATCAGTGGGCTAAATGAGCAGTTCTTC
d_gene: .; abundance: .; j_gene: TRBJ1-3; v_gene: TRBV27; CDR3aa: CASSPGQPGTRGNTIYF; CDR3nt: TGTGCCAGCAGTCCAGGCCAACCCGGGACACGCGGAAACACCATATATTTT
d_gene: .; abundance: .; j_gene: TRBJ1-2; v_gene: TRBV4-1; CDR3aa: CASSQENTGNYGYTF; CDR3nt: TGCGCCAGCAGCCAAGAAAACACAGGGAACTATGGCTACACCTTC
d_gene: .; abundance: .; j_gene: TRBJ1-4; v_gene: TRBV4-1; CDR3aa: CASRLRGGSGGEKLFF; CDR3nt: TGCGCCAGCAGACTAAGGGGAGGCTCGGGAGGAGAAAAACTGTTTTTT
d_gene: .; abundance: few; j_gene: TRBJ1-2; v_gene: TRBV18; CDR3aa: CASSPGGTGYTF; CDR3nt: TGTGCCAGCTCACCGGGCGGAACGGGCTACACCTTC
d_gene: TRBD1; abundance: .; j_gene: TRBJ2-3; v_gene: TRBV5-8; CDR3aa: CASSLWTGARVLGTQYF; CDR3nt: TGTGCCAGCAGCCTGTGGACAGGTGCACGAGTCCTAGGTACGCAGTATTTT
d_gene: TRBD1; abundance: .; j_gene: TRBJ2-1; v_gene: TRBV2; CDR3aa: CASSEGQGRVNEQFF; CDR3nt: TGTGCCAGCAGTGAAGGACAGGGTAGGGTCAATGAGCAGTTCTTC
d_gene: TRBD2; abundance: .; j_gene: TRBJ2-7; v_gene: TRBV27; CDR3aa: CASSPKTSGVSYEQYF; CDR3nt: TGTGCCAGCAGTCCCAAGACTAGCGGTGTTTCCTACGAGCAGTACTTC
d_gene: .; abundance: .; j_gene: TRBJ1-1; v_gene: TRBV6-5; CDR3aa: CASSYTNTEAFF; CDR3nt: TGTGCCAGCAGTTACACCAACACTGAAGCTTTCTTT
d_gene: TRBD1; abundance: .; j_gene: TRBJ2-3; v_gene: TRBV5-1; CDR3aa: CASSLPHHRGPTSTDTQYF; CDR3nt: TGCGCCAGCAGCTTGCCCCATCACAGGGGTCCTACTAGCACAGATACGCAGTATTTT
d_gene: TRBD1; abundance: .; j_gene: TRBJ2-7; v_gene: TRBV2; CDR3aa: CASSLSQGAMNEQYF; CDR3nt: TGTGCCAGCAGCCTTTCTCAGGGGGCGATGAACGAGCAGTACTTC
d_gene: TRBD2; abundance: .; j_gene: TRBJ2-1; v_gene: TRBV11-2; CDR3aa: CASSPRGRGAGGSSPEQFF; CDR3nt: TGTGCCAGCAGCCCTAGGGGCCGAGGAGCGGGGGGTAGTTCCCCCGAGCAGTTCTTC
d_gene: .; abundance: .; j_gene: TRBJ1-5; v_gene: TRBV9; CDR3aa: CASSLDTNQPQHF; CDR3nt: TGTGCCAGCAGCCTGGACACTAATCAGCCCCAGCATTTT
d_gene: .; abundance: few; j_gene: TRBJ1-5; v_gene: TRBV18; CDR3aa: CASSTDRNNQPQHF; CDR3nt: TGTGCCAGCTCTACCGACAGAAACAATCAGCCCCAGCATTTT
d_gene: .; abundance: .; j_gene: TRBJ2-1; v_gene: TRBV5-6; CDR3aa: CASFRYPLYNEQFF; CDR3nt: TGTGCCAGCTTCAGATACCCCTTATACAATGAGCAGTTCTTC
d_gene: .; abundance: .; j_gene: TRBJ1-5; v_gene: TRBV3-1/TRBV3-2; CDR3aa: CASSPNRHMGGGQPQHF; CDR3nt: TGTGCCAGCAGCCCAAACAGGCACATGGGGGGAGGTCAGCCCCAGCATTTT
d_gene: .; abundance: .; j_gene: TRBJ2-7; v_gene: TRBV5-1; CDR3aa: CASSPSLTDSYEQYF; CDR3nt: TGCGCCAGCAGTCCTTCGCTGACAGACTCCTACGAGCAGTACTTC
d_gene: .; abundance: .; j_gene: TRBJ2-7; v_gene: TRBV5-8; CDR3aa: CASSLVHGVDEQYF; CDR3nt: TGTGCCAGCAGCTTGGTTCACGGGGTGGACGAGCAGTACTTC
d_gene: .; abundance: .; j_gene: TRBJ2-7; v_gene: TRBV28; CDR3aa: CASSFILGGSYEQYF; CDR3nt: TGTGCCAGCAGTTTCATCTTAGGAGGGTCCTACGAGCAGTACTTC
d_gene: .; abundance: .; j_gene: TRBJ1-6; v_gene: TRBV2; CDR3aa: CASSEGSSPLHF; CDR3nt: TGTGCCAGCAGTGAGGGGAGTTCACCCCTCCACTTT
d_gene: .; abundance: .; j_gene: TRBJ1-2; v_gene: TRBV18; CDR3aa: CASSRQDSSTNYGYTF; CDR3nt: TGTGCCAGCTCACGTCAGGACTCCTCTACTAACTATGGCTACACCTTC
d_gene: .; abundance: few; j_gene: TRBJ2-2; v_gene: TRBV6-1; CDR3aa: CASSGGDRARGGELFF; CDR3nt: TGTGCCAGCAGTGGGGGCGACAGGGCGCGGGGAGGGGAGCTGTTTTTT
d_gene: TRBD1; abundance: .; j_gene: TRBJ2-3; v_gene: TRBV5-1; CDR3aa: CASSGQGRAGTDTQYF; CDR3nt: TGCGCCAGCAGCGGACAGGGAAGGGCAGGGACAGATACGCAGTATTTT
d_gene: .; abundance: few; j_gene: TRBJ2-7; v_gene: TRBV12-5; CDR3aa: CASGTTAGVNYEQYF; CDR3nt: TGTGCCAGTGGCACGACGGCAGGGGTGAACTACGAGCAGTACTTC
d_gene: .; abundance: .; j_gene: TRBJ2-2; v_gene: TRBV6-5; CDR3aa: CASRWRQANTGELFF; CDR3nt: TGTGCCAGCAGATGGAGGCAAGCGAACACCGGGGAGCTGTTTTTT
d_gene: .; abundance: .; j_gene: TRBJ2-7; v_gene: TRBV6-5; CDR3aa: CASESRGVGEQYF; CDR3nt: TGTGCCAGCGAGAGCAGGGGAGTTGGCGAGCAGTACTTC